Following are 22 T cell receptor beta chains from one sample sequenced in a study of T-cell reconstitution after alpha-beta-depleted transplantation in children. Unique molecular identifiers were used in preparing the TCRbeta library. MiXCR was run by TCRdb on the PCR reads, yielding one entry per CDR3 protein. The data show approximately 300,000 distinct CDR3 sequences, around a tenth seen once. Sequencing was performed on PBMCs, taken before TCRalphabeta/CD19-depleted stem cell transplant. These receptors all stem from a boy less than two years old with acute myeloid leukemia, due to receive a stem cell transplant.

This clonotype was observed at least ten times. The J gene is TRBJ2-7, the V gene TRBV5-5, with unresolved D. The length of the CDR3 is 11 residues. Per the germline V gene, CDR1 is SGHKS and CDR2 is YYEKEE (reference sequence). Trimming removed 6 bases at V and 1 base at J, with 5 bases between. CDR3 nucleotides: TGTGCCAGCACCTTTTCCTACGAGCAGTACTTC. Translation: CASTFSYEQYF.

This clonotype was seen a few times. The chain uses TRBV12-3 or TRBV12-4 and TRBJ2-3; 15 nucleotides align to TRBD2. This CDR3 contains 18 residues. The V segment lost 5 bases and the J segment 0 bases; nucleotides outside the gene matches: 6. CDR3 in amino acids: CASSDRGTSGGSTDTQYF. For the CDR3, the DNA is TGTGCCAGCAGTGACCGAGGGACTAGCGGGGGGAGCACAGATACGCAGTATTTT.

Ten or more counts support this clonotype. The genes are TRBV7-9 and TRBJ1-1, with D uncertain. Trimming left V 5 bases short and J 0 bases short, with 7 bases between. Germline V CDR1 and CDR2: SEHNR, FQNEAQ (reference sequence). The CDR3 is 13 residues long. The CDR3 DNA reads TGTGCCAGCAGCGCCGAAATGAACACTGAAGCTTTCTTT. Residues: CASSAEMNTEAFF.

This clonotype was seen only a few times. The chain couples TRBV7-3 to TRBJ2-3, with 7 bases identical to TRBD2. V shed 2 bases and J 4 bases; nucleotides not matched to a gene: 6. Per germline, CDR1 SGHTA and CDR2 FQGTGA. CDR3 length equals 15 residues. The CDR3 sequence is CASSLLTGGADTQYF. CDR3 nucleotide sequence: TGTGCCAGCAGCTTACTTACGGGAGGCGCAGATACGCAGTATTTT. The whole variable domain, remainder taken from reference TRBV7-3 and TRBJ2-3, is GAGVSQTPSNKVTEKGKYVELRCDPISGHTALYWYRQSLGQGPEFLIYFQGTGAADDSGLPNDRFFAVRPEGSVSTLKIQRTERGDSAVYLCASSLLTGGADTQYFGPGTRLTVL.

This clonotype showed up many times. CDR3 DNA sequence: TGCAGTGCTAGCAACGGGGTCACAGATACGCAGTATTTT. It translates to CSASNGVTDTQYF. The chain employs TRBV20-1 and TRBJ2-3; possible D gene TRBD2, 5 bases. Germline V gene sequence: CDR1 DFQATT, CDR2 SNEGSKA (reference sequence). This CDR3 comprises 13 residues. V lost 3 bases, J lost 2 bases, and 9 bases lay in between.

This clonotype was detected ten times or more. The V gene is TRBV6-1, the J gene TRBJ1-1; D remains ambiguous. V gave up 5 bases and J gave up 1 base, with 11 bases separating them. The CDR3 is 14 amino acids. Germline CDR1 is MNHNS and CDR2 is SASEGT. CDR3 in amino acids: CASSLEPRNTEAFF. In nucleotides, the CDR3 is TGTGCCAGCAGTCTGGAGCCGAGGAACACTGAAGCTTTCTTT.

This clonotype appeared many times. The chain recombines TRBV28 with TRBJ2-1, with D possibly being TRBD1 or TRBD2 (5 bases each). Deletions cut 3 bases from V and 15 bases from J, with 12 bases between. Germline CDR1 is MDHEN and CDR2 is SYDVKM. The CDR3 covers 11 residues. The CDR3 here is CASSFPGPSFF. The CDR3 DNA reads TGTGCCAGCAGTTTTCCGGGACCCTCGTTCTTC.

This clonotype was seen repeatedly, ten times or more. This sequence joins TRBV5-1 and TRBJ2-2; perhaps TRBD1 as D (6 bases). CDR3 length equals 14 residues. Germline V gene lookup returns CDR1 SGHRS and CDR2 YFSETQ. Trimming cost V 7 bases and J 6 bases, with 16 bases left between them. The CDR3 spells CASYWDTLPGELFF. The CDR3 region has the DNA TGCGCCAGCTATTGGGACACCTTACCCGGGGAGCTGTTTTTT.

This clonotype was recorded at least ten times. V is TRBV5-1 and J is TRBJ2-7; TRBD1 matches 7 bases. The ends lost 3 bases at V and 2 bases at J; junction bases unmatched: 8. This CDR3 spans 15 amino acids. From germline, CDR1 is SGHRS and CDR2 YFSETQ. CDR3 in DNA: TGCGCCAGCAGCTGGGGAACAGGGGACCCCTACGAGCAGTACTTC. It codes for CASSWGTGDPYEQYF. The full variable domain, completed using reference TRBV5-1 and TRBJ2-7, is KAGVTQTPRYLIKTRGQQVTLSCSPISGHRSVSWYQQTPGQGLQFLFEYFSETQRNKGNFPGRFSGRQFSNSRSEMNVSTLELGDSALYLCASSWGTGDPYEQYFGPGTRLTVT.

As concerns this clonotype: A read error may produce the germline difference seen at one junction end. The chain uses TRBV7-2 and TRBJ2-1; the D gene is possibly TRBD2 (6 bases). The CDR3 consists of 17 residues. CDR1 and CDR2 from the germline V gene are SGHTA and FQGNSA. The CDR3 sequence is CASNLGYGGGFTYEQFF. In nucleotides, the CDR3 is TGTGCCAGCAACTTAGGGTATGGAGGAGGGTTTACTTATGAGCAGTTCTTC.

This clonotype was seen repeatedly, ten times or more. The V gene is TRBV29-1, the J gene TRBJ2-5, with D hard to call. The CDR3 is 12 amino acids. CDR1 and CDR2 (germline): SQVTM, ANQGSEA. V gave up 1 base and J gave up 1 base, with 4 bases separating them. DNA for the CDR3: TGCAGCGTTGAAGCCAGCCAAGAGACCCAGTACTTC. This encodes CSVEASQETQYF.

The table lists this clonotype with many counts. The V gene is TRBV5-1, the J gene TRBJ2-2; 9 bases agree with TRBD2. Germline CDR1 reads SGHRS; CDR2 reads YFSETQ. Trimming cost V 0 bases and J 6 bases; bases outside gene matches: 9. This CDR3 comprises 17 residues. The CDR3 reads CASSLGAISGSAGELFF. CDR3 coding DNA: TGCGCCAGCAGCTTGGGAGCAATTAGCGGGAGCGCCGGGGAGCTGTTTTTT.

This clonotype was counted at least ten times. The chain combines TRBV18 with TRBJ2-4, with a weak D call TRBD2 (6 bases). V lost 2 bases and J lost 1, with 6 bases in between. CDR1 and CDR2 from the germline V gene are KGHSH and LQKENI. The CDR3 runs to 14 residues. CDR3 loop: CASSPGGAKNIQYF. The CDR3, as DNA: TGTGCCAGCTCACCAGGGGGGGCCAAAAACATTCAGTACTTC.

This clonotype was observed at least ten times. The CDR3 bases are TGCGCCAGCAGCTCACAGGGGGCGAAGTCCGGAAACACCATATATTTT. Its protein is CASSSQGAKSGNTIYF. The gene calls are TRBV5-1 and TRBJ1-3, with 9 bases matching TRBD1. Germline-derived CDR1 and CDR2 are SGHRS and YFSETQ. The ends lost 3 bases at V and 4 bases at J; junction bases unmatched: 8. The CDR3 is 16 amino acids.

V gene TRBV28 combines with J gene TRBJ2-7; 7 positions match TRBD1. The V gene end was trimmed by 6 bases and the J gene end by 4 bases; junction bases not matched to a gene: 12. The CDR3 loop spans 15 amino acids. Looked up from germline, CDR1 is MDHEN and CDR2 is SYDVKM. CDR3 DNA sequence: TGTGCCAGCAGCTTAACTGGGACAGTCCTTTACGAGCAGTACTTC. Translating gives CASSLTGTVLYEQYF.

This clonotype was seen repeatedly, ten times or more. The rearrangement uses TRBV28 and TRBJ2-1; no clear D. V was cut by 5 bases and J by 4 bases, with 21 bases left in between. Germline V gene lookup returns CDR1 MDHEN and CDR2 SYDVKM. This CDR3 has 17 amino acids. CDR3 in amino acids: CASSPSTPPLLYNEQFF. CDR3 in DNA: TGTGCCAGCAGTCCGAGCACGCCACCTCTCCTTTACAATGAGCAGTTCTTC.

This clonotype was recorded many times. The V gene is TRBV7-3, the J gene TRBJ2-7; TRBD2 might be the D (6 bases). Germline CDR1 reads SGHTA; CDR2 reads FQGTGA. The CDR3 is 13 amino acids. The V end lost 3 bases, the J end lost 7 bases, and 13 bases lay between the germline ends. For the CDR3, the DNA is TGTGCCAGCAGCTTCGGAGGGGCCACGGAGCAGTACTTC. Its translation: CASSFGGATEQYF. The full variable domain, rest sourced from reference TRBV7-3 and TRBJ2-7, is GAGVSQTPSNKVTEKGKYVELRCDPISGHTALYWYRQSLGQGPEFLIYFQGTGAADDSGLPNDRFFAVRPEGSVSTLKIQRTERGDSAVYLCASSFGGATEQYFGPGTRLTVT.

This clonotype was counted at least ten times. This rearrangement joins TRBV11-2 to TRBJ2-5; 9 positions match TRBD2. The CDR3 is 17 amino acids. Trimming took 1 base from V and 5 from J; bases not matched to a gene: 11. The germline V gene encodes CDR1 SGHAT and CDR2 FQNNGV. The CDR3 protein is CASSLVNPGLASETQYF. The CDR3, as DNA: TGTGCCAGCAGCTTAGTAAATCCGGGACTAGCTTCGGAGACCCAGTACTTC.

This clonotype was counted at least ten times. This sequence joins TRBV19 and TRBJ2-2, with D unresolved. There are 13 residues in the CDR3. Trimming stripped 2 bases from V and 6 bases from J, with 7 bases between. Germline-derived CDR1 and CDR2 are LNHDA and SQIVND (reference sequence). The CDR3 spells CASSILLAGELFF. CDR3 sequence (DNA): TGTGCCAGTAGTATACTCTTGGCCGGGGAGCTGTTTTTT.

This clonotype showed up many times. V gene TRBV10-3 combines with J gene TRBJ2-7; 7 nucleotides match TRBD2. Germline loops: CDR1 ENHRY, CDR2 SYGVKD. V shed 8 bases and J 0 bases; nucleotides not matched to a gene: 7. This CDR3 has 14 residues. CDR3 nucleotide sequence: TGTGCCATCCGGGGGGTGTCCAGCTCCTACGAGCAGTACTTC. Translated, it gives CAIRGVSSSYEQYF.

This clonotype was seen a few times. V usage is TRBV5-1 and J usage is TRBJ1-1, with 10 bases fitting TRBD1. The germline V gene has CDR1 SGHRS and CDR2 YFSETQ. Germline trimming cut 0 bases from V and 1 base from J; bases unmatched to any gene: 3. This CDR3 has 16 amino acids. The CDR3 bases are TGCGCCAGCAGCTTGGGAGACAGGGGGCCGAACACTGAAGCTTTCTTT. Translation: CASSLGDRGPNTEAFF.

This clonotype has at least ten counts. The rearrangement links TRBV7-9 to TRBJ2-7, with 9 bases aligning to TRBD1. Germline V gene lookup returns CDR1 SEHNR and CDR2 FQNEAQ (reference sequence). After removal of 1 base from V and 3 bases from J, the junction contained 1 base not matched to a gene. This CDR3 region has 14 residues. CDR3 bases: TGTGCCAGCAGCTTAGGGGACAGGGACTACGAGCAGTACTTC. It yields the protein CASSLGDRDYEQYF.